These 4 T cell receptor beta chains came from one sample sequenced in a study of tumor-infiltrating lymphocytes in oesophageal squamous cell carcinoma. TCRdb reprocessed the PCR reads with MiXCR, giving one entry per CDR3 protein. This repertoire shows 9,000 to 13,000 distinct CDR3 sequences, about 60% found once; its top ten account for 35%. Sequenced: esophageal tumor tissue. These receptor sequences come from a male donor with esophageal squamous cell carcinoma.

This clonotype has at least ten counts. The rearrangement uses TRBV27 and TRBJ2-7; 7 nucleotides agree with TRBD1. J was trimmed by 1 base and V by 5 bases; bases with no gene match: 5. The CDR3 is made up of 14 amino acids. Germline V lookup: CDR1 MNHEY, CDR2 SMNVEV (reference sequence). The CDR3 reads CASSTGDGSYEQYF. In DNA, the CDR3 is TGTGCCAGCAGTACAGGGGATGGGTCCTACGAGCAGTACTTC.

The gene calls are TRBV7-6 and TRBJ2-5; TRBD2 matches at 8 bases. Germline CDR1 and CDR2: SGHVS and FNYEAQ. Trimming cost V 5 bases and J 11 bases; bases outside gene matches: 25. CDR3 length equals 18 residues. The CDR3 here is CASSRLPTLAEDGHEQYF. The CDR3 coding sequence is TGTGCCAGCAGCCGCCTCCCAACACTAGCGGAAGACGGCCATGAGCAGTACTTC.

This clonotype was seen just once. The rearrangement joins TRBV7-6 to TRBJ1-1, with 7 bases lining up with TRBD1. Trimming at V came to 1 base and at J to 1 base, leaving 3 bases not matched to a gene. The CDR3 loop spans 15 amino acids. The germline V gene encodes CDR1 SGHVS and CDR2 FNYEAQ. In DNA, the CDR3 is TGTGCCAGCAGCTTAGGGGAGGGGGCGAACACTGAAGCTTTCTTT. This codes for CASSLGEGANTEAFF.

The chain has TRBV9 and TRBJ2-3; TRBD2 is a possible D gene (5 bases). V lost 0 bases and J 6 bases, leaving 17 bases between the germline ends. Per germline, CDR1 SGDLS and CDR2 YYNGEE. This CDR3 is built from 16 residues. The CDR3 DNA sequence: TGTGCCAGCAGCGTAGGAACGGGATCTTTTTCTGATACGCAGTATTTT. As protein: CASSVGTGSFSDTQYF.